The rows below give T cell receptor beta chains drawn from one sample of a study of radiotherapy plus CTLA-4 blockade in lung cancer. The data were produced by immunoSEQ multiplex PCR, yet TCRdb's version contains in-frame clones alone and is incomplete. The profile shows 23,000 or so clones, approximately 70% of them singletons. Sequenced material: peripheral blood, taken from a patient treated with radiotherapy plus ipilimumab. The source of these receptors is a human donor with non-small cell lung cancer who had stable disease on radiotherapy plus ipilimumab. CDR3s include the opening cysteine and the closing phenylalanine or tryptophan.

TRBV5-1	CASSTLTGLNTEAFF
TRBV6-6	CASRHEREAKNIQYF
TRBV7-2	CASTYQGLASNEQFF
TRBV28	CASSFGGPPYEQYF
TRBV4-1	CASSQVGAGPRETQYF
TRBV2	CASSGLVRGEQYF
TRBV27	CASSSRTGGYTF
TRBV9	CASSSPGLRLGTQYF
TRBV6-6	CASSYQDGRYEQFF
TRBV11-2	CASSRTDSSYNEQFF
TRBV18	CASSPRKGYTGELFF
TRBV18	CASSREGQGNYEQYF
TRBV4-2	CASSQDLGQGYEKLFF
TRBV4-1	CASSRSGRVGETQYF
TRBV25-1	CASSEGTRGNTIYF
TRBV7-2	CASSSRTSGGEQYF
TRBV5-6	CASSTYGTGIYGYTF
TRBV9	CASSVGPGLADTGELFF
TRBV7-3	CASKRGGTSGPGELFF
TRBV30	CAWNWNRSMNTEAFF
TRBV11-2	CASSRTSDTTGELFF
TRBV19	CASSNRGGGYTF
TRBV28	CASQDRVSNQPQHF
TRBV2	CASSERGGQASNEQFF
TRBV6-5	CASGLRSSGNTIYF
TRBV7-9	CASTPGINEQFF
TRBV7-2	CASSLGTSGSLEQYF
TRBV19	CATKSREGSSTDTQYF
TRBV7-2	CASSLGPVKNTEAFF
TRBV7-9	CASSFQQGDTGYTF
TRBV6-5	CASTAFQWGAQYF
TRBV11-3	CASSSRDEQYF
TRBV5-5	CASSLLARGSSLNTYNEQFF
TRBV5-1	CASSVRLSIEQFF
TRBV15	CATSSTRWGEGNTEAFF
TRBV7-2	CASSTGTGPLGYTF
TRBV19	CASSETSGTTDTQYF
TRBV5-6	CASSWEGDRGLYGYTF
TRBV7-3	CASSLGVSTGQFF
TRBV19	CASSIGKIVYSNQPQHF
TRBV7-2	CASSLVESQYF
TRBV18	CASSETQNTEAFF